The rows below give T cell receptor beta chains drawn from one sample of a study of T cell repertoires in cytomegalovirus infection. TCRdb reprocessed the reads via MiXCR and lists one record per CDR3 protein. The sample contains fewer than 200,000 distinct CDR3 sequences, approximately 20% of which appear only once. The sample consisted of PBMCs. The source of these receptors is a human donor in good health (CMV status not recorded). Some clones in this sample may be carry-over from other donors' samples. CDR3s include the opening cysteine and the closing phenylalanine or tryptophan. A D gene is named only where the DNA matches it firmly. Some rows have no size entry. The others give once, few or many, or a class for an expanded clone.

j_call	d_call	v_call	clone_size	cdr3_aa	cdr3_nt
TRBJ2-5	NA	TRBV2	few	CASKFLGLGETQYF	TGTGCCAGCAAATTTTTAGGTCTTGGCGAGACCCAGTACTTC
TRBJ2-7	TRBD2	TRBV28	few	CASSDTSGFYEQYF	TGTGCCAGCAGCGACACTAGCGGGTTCTACGAGCAGTACTTC
TRBJ1-6	NA	TRBV20-1	NA	CSASFQGNSPLHF	TGCAGTGCTAGTTTCCAGGGAAATTCACCCCTCCACTTT
TRBJ1-1	NA	TRBV12-3/TRBV12-4	many	CASSLQGSTEAFF	TGTGCCAGCAGTTTGCAGGGGAGCACTGAAGCTTTCTTT
TRBJ1-6	NA	TRBV11-2	NA	CASSLSGVGISPLHF	TGTGCCAGCAGTCTCTCCGGGGTCGGGATTTCACCCCTCCACTTT
TRBJ1-2	NA	TRBV27	NA	CASRFMLGGYTF	TGTGCCAGCAGGTTCATGCTCGGTGGCTACACCTTC
TRBJ1-2	TRBD1	TRBV5-4	few	CASSSNRGDYGYTF	TGTGCCAGCAGCTCGAACAGGGGGGACTATGGCTACACCTTC
TRBJ1-1	NA	TRBV9	NA	CASSGRGSVWNTEAFF	TGTGCCAGCAGCGGCAGGGGCTCCGTTTGGAACACTGAAGCTTTCTTT
TRBJ1-2	TRBD1	TRBV29-1	NA	CSVSLLPGQGDFGYTF	TGCAGCGTAAGCCTACTACCGGGACAGGGGGATTTTGGCTACACCTTC
TRBJ1-1	NA	TRBV7-6	few	CASSTNSGNTEAFF	TGTGCCAGCAGCACCAATTCGGGTAACACTGAAGCTTTCTTT
TRBJ1-1	NA	TRBV2	once	CASSEALRGGEAFF	TGTGCCAGCAGTGAAGCGCTGCGGGGTGGTGAAGCTTTCTTT
TRBJ2-1	TRBD2	TRBV9	NA	CASSALPTSESYNEQFF	TGTGCCAGCAGCGCACTACCGACTAGCGAGTCCTACAATGAGCAGTTCTTC
TRBJ2-7	TRBD1	TRBV28	NA	CASSAPGQNYEQYF	TGTGCCAGCAGTGCTCCGGGACAGAACTACGAGCAGTACTTC
TRBJ2-5	NA	TRBV24-1	NA	CATQDRTGTQQETQYF	TGTGCCACCCAGGATAGGACCGGGACGCAACAAGAGACCCAGTACTTC
TRBJ2-5	TRBD2	TRBV5-5	NA	CASSLGPRLAGAGETQYF	TGTGCCAGCAGCTTGGGCCCCCGTTTAGCGGGGGCGGGAGAGACCCAGTACTTC
TRBJ1-1	TRBD1	TRBV20-1	NA	CSASRQGAFF	TGCAGTGCTAGCAGACAGGGAGCTTTCTTT
TRBJ2-2	NA	TRBV5-1	few	CASSLAAGQNTGELFF	TGCGCCAGCAGCTTGGCCGCGGGGCAGAACACCGGGGAGCTGTTTTTT
TRBJ2-5	TRBD1	TRBV12-5	NA	CASVNEGQGAETQYF	TGTGCTAGTGTTAATGAGGGACAGGGGGCGGAGACCCAGTACTTC
TRBJ1-6	TRBD1	TRBV7-9	few	CASSSADRAGSPLHF	TGTGCCAGCAGCTCCGCGGACAGGGCAGGTTCACCCCTCCACTTT
TRBJ2-1	TRBD2	TRBV7-9	few	CASSLLAGGSSYNEQFF	TGTGCCAGCAGCTTATTAGCGGGGGGGAGCTCCTACAATGAGCAGTTCTTC
TRBJ2-1	NA	TRBV14	NA	CASSQIRGKGNEQFF	TGTGCCAGCAGCCAAATTCGGGGTAAGGGCAATGAGCAGTTCTTC
TRBJ2-1	TRBD1	TRBV7-2	many	CASSLPGQGKGGEQFF	TGTGCCAGCAGCTTACCGGGACAGGGAAAAGGAGGTGAGCAGTTCTTC
TRBJ2-1	NA	TRBV7-8	many	CASSLVLAKYNEQFF	TGTGCCAGCAGCTTAGTGCTAGCGAAGTACAATGAGCAGTTCTTC
TRBJ2-5	NA	TRBV7-9	NA	CASSPRRLPQETQYF	TGTGCCAGCAGCCCCAGGCGCCTGCCGCAAGAGACCCAGTACTTC
TRBJ2-7	TRBD1	TRBV15	few	CATSRDLPLRDRVPYEQYF	TGTGCCACCAGCAGAGATCTACCCCTCCGGGACAGGGTCCCCTACGAGCAGTACTTC
TRBJ2-1	NA	TRBV5-1	few	CASSVSGSYNEQFF	TGCGCCAGCAGCGTTTCCGGGAGCTACAATGAGCAGTTCTTC
TRBJ2-1	NA	TRBV11-3	many	CASSAGPGGQFF	TGTGCCAGCAGCGCCGGACCCGGCGGGCAGTTCTTC
TRBJ1-5	TRBD1	TRBV7-2	NA	CASSPRDREFRSNQPQHF	TGTGCCAGCAGCCCCCGGGACAGGGAGTTTCGAAGCAATCAGCCCCAGCATTTT
TRBJ1-5	NA	TRBV28	few	CASSLDPRGNQPQHF	TGTGCCAGCAGTTTGGATCCCAGGGGAAATCAGCCCCAGCATTTT
TRBJ2-7	TRBD2	TRBV7-2	few	CASSFLAGGPYEQYF	TGTGCCAGCAGCTTTCTAGCGGGAGGGCCGTACGAGCAGTACTTC
TRBJ2-7	TRBD2	TRBV4-1	few	CASSHLAGASYEQYF	TGCGCCAGCAGCCACTTAGCGGGGGCTTCCTACGAGCAGTACTTC
TRBJ1-1	NA	TRBV6-2/TRBV6-3	NA	CASRQPQNTEAFF	TGTGCCAGCAGGCAACCTCAGAACACTGAAGCTTTCTTT
TRBJ2-3	NA	TRBV5-1	once	CASSSPGRSGADTQYF	TGCGCCAGCAGCTCACCGGGACGCTCAGGGGCAGATACGCAGTATTTT
TRBJ1-1	TRBD1	TRBV29-1	NA	CSVGQGNTEAFF	TGCAGCGTCGGACAGGGGAACACTGAAGCTTTCTTT
TRBJ2-2	NA	TRBV5-1	few	CASSGGGANTGELFF	TGCGCCAGCAGCGGGGGGGGCGCGAACACCGGGGAGCTGTTTTTT